These 14 T cell receptor beta chains were sequenced from one sample in a study of blood T cell repertoires in COVID-19 (dated by TCRdb to 2018 to 2021). Receptor libraries were prepared by the immunoSEQ multiplex PCR assay. TCRdb mirrors the immuneACCESS table, restricted to in-frame sequences. Some clones are absent from its copies; in checked studies, under half trace to an unresolved V gene, and the reason for the others is unknown. The sample table shows around 190,000 clones, and roughly 82% are seen once. Of the sample, about 6% is held by the ten largest clones. Material for sequencing was PBMCs or T cells enriched from blood (not recorded which). Every receptor here comes from a man in his forties with acute COVID-19.

The chain has TRBV18 and TRBJ2-7, with D perhaps TRBD2 (5 bases). V was pared by 3 bases and J by 7 bases, with 19 bases between. The CDR3 covers 15 residues. Per the germline V gene, CDR1 is KGHSH and CDR2 is LQKENI. The CDR3 loop reads CASSPHDGSLGEQYF. CDR3 sequence (DNA): TGTGCCAGCTCACCCCATGATGGGAGTTTGGGGGAGCAGTACTTC.

This chain uses TRBV6-5 with TRBJ2-6; D remains ambiguous. Germline V lookup: CDR1 MNHEY, CDR2 SVGAGI. The CDR3 has 15 amino acids. Trimming took off 6 bases at V and 0 bases at J, with 9 bases between the two ends. The DNA for the CDR3 is TGTGCCAGCAGCCCACAGCCCTCTGGGGCCAACGTCCTGACTTTC. Translating gives CASSPQPSGANVLTF.

This chain uses TRBV9 with TRBJ1-2; D call uncertain. The V and J ends lost 1 base and 7 bases respectively, with 17 bases between them. The CDR3 is 15 amino acids. Germline lookup yields CDR1 SGDLS and CDR2 YYNGEE. The CDR3 is CASSVTGGNPRGYTF. CDR3 DNA sequence: TGTGCCAGCAGCGTAACGGGAGGGAATCCTCGTGGCTACACCTTC.

The V and J genes are TRBV10-3 and TRBJ1-1; no reliable D call. Germline CDR1 reads ENHRY; CDR2 reads SYGVKD. V was pared by 7 bases and J by 0 bases, with 15 bases between. The CDR3 runs to 15 residues. DNA for the CDR3: TGTGCCATCAAAGGGAAGGAGGGTATGAACACTGAAGCTTTCTTT. Translating gives CAIKGKEGMNTEAFF.

For the CDR3, the DNA is TGTGCCAGCAGCCCGGTGGGTAGGGGGCAGGGCGAGCAGTACTTC. This sequence encodes CASSPVGRGQGEQYF. The rearrangement links TRBV9 to TRBJ2-7; 7 bases map to TRBD1. The CDR3 totals 15 residues. The trim removed 4 bases at V and 6 bases at J, leaving 13 bases unmatched. CDR1 is SGDLS and CDR2 is YYNGEE in the germline V gene.

The chain couples TRBV3-1 (or the pseudogene TRBV3-2) to TRBJ1-1; tentatively, D is TRBD1 (6 bases). V shed 2 bases and J shed 4 bases, with 11 bases lying between them. The CDR3 consists of 14 residues. The germline CDR1 and CDR2 sequences are LGHDT and YNNKEL (reference sequence). The CDR3 nucleotides are TGTGCCAGCAGCCAACTACAGGGAGCCACTGAAGCTTTCTTT. Translation gives CASSQLQGATEAFF.

This chain connects TRBV28 to TRBJ2-1, with 12 bases lining up with TRBD2. V was pared by 3 bases and J by 6 bases, with 0 bases of the junction left unmatched. Germline assignment: CDR1 MDHEN and CDR2 SYDVKM. The CDR3 consists of 14 residues. The CDR3 is CASSLTSGSNEQFF. The CDR3 DNA is TGTGCCAGCAGTTTGACTAGCGGGAGCAATGAGCAGTTCTTC.

The chain has TRBV6-5 and TRBJ2-1, with D possibly matching TRBD2 (6 bases). The germline V gene encodes CDR1 MNHEY and CDR2 SVGAGI. The CDR3 has 15 residues. Deletions cut 2 bases from V and 6 bases from J, with 14 bases between. The CDR3 region is CASSYDFAGTNEQFF. Written as DNA, the CDR3 is TGTGCCAGCAGTTACGATTTCGCGGGAACCAATGAGCAGTTCTTC.

The J gene is TRBJ2-2, the V gene TRBV7-2; TRBD1 matches 10 bases. The CDR3 consists of 15 residues. CDR1 is SGHTA, CDR2 FQGNSA, per germline. V gave up 7 bases and J gave up 5 bases; unmatched junction bases: 7. The CDR3 is CASNPGQGLTGELFF. The CDR3 bases are TGTGCCAGCAATCCGGGACAGGGGTTAACCGGGGAGCTGTTTTTT.

The chain joins TRBV7-2 to TRBJ2-7; perhaps TRBD2 as D (5 bases). V lost 3 bases, J lost 5 bases, and 17 bases lay in between. CDR1 and CDR2 (germline): SGHTA, FQGNSA. The CDR3 is 15 amino acids. The CDR3, as DNA: TGTGCCAGCAGCTTGTCGGAACTAGTATCACACGAGCAGTACTTC. It specifies CASSLSELVSHEQYF.

This clone was found once. V usage is TRBV5-1 and J usage is TRBJ2-7; a possible D gene is TRBD1 (6 bases). The V end lost 7 bases, the J end lost 5 bases, and 16 bases lay between the germline ends. CDR1 and CDR2 from the germline V gene are SGHRS and YFSETQ. This CDR3 has 13 amino acids. The CDR3 nucleotides read TGCGCCAGCCGACCACAGGGTTTGGACGAGCAGTACTTC. Its protein is CASRPQGLDEQYF. The complete variable domain, with remaining parts taken from reference TRBV5-1 and TRBJ2-7, reads KAGVTQTPRYLIKTRGQQVTLSCSPISGHRSVSWYQQTPGQGLQFLFEYFSETQRNKGNFPGRFSGRQFSNSRSEMNVSTLELGDSALYLCASRPQGLDEQYFGPGTRLTVT.

V and J are TRBV5-1 and TRBJ1-3, with TRBD1 as a possible D gene (6 bases). Trimming pared 1 base from V and 3 bases from J, leaving 11 bases between. The germline CDR1 and CDR2 sequences are SGHRS and YFSETQ. This CDR3 is built from 15 residues. CDR3 amino acids: CASSLTGMDGNTIYF. In DNA form, the CDR3 reads TGCGCCAGCAGCTTGACAGGGATGGATGGAAACACCATATATTTT.

The rearrangement uses TRBV6-5 and TRBJ1-2; 8 bases are shared with TRBD1. V lost 3 bases, J lost 7 bases, and 10 bases stayed unmatched. The CDR3 runs 15 residues. CDR1 and CDR2 (germline): MNHEY, SVGAGI. The CDR3 sequence is CASSYTGQGSSGYTF. CDR3 in DNA: TGTGCCAGCAGTTATACCGGACAGGGTTCGTCTGGCTACACCTTC.

The V call is TRBV28, the J call TRBJ2-7, with D maybe TRBD2 (5 bases). The CDR3 spans 16 residues. V lost 5 bases and J 2 bases, leaving 19 bases between the germline ends. Germline V CDR1 and CDR2: MDHEN, SYDVKM. The CDR3 bases are TGTGCCAGCAGTCCCCGACTAAGACTCGCGCCCTACGAGCAGTACTTC. Protein sequence: CASSPRLRLAPYEQYF.